This TCR beta chain was profiled in a study of blood T cells in healthy people across ages. The authors ran a second PCR of 7 to 11 cycles using a sample-barcoded 5' primer and a J-beta primer mix. A single record per CDR3 protein comes from TCRdb applying MiXCR to the 5' RACE reads. The sample records about 650,000 distinct CDR3 sequences, roughly 32% being singletons. Details on this clonotype: Its antigen is as yet unknown. This clone may be a read error of a much larger clone one base away.

General study findings and limits: Per-million-T-cell TCR beta diversity fell roughly linearly with age.

The CDR3 is made up of 16 amino acids. V was cut by 0 bases and J by 7 bases, with 22 bases left in between. Per the germline V gene, CDR1 is DFQATT and CDR2 is SNEGSKA (reference sequence). Isolated PBMCs totaled at least 7 million in each sample. Input material: blood. This chain connects TRBV20-1 to TRBJ2-7, with D hard to call. The sequence derives from a woman aged 80 or older in good health. The CDR3 sequence: CSARDLGTRIRNEQYF. DNA for the CDR3: TGCAGTGCTAGAGATCTCGGCACCCGGATCCGCAATGAGCAGTACTTC.